The T cell receptor beta chain under discussion was sequenced for a study of cytomegalovirus exposure and HLA in healthy donors. Across the whole study: A subsequent analysis stated that the roughly 130 validation repertoires were run on the same platform as the approximately 660 first-cohort repertoires.

The donors were in the roughly 120-subject validation cohort; that cohort was separate from the roughly 730-subject first cohort. Here immunoSEQ multiplex PCR was the method, and the copy in TCRdb shows in-frame clones only, minus some. The sample gives almost 200,000 clones, about 81% of which show up once; 1% to 1.5% is in the top ten. The germline CDR1 and CDR2 sequences are LNHNV and YYDKDF (reference sequence). The V end lost 5 bases, the J end lost 5 bases, and 11 bases lay between the germline ends. There are 13 residues in the CDR3. Study results and limitations: The classifier reportedly diagnosed cytomegalovirus status with high sensitivity and specificity. Associated with cytomegalovirus, according to the listing, were 150 to 200 TCR beta chains.

There are a few counts of this clone. Its target is unknown. This receptor was taken from a woman aged 25 to 39 in good health and CMV-seronegative. The gene calls are TRBV15 and TRBJ2-3; possible D gene TRBD2, 5 bases. The sequenced material came from PBMCs. CDR3 sequence: CATSPALEDTQYF. Here the CDR3 DNA reads TGTGCCACCAGCCCCGCACTAGAAGATACGCAGTATTTT.